This T cell receptor (beta chain) was profiled in a study of molecular identifiers for immune sequencing clone quantification. Across the whole study: Five portions were made in replicates from RNA of 20,000 or 100,000 naive CD8 cells, and four underwent sequencing.

Worth noting for this clonotype: Its antigen is unidentified.

Whole-study findings and limits: In naive cells, clones above 20 RNA copies held under 1% of molecules, whereas in effector cells they held over 97%.

Construction of naive CD8 libraries employed about 20,000 to 1,100,000 sorted cells together with 10%, 30% or 50% RNA. Naive CD8 T cells were picked out by sorting for CD8+CD4-CCR7+CD45RA+. MiXCR, run by TCRdb on the PCR reads, gives a single entry per CDR3 protein. Counted here are about 40,000 distinct CDR3 sequences, 24% occurring once; the ten biggest clones make up approximately 0.89%. CDR1 and CDR2 from the germline V gene are MGHRA and YSYEKL. Trimming cost V 1 base and J 3 bases, with 12 bases left between them. The CDR3 totals 15 residues. Sequencing was carried out using naive CD8+ T cells from blood, with Jurkat cell RNA spiked in. Indicated subset: FACS-sorted CD8+CD4-CCR7+CD45RA+ naive T cells. The V call is TRBV4-1, the J call TRBJ1-1; tentative D call: TRBD1 (6 bases). This sequence was found in a human donor in good health. Some libraries in this study had Jurkat cell RNA spiked in. The DNA of the CDR3 is TGCGCCAGCAGCCAAGGCTGGGGGCCGGACACTGAAGCTTTCTTT. It codes for CASSQGWGPDTEAFF.